The 14 T cell receptor beta chains presented below share a single source sample, sequenced in a study of T cell repertoires in cytomegalovirus infection. MiXCR, run by TCRdb on the reads, gives a single entry per CDR3 protein. Of roughly 190,000 distinct CDR3 sequences in the sample, 8.5% to 10% are singletons; the top ten hold about 4.6%. Sequences were obtained from PBMCs. Source of these receptors: a human donor in good health (CMV status not recorded). Some clones in this sample may be carry-over from other donors' samples.

This clonotype has a count of ten or more. The chain has TRBV7-2 and TRBJ2-3, with 9 bases aligning to TRBD1. The CDR3 is made up of 18 amino acids. V trimming: 2 bases; J trimming: 4 bases; junction bases outside the gene matches: 13. The germline V gene has CDR1 SGHTA and CDR2 FQGNSA. CDR3 nucleotide sequence: TGTGCCAGCAGCTTATACGGAAGGGACAGGGTGGTGGCAGATACGCAGTATTTT. This sequence encodes CASSLYGRDRVVADTQYF.

This clonotype showed up many times. J is TRBJ2-1 and V is TRBV28, with D perhaps matching TRBD1 (8 bases). Per germline, CDR1 MDHEN and CDR2 SYDVKM. V lost 6 bases and J 0 bases, leaving 18 bases between the germline ends. The CDR3 totals 17 residues. The CDR3 DNA reads as TGTGCCAGCAGCCCCAACAGGGGGGGTGACTCCTACAATGAGCAGTTCTTC. Translation: CASSPNRGGDSYNEQFF.

This clonotype has at least ten counts. This rearrangement joins TRBV2 to TRBJ2-7; possibly TRBD2 for D (6 bases). Trimming left V 3 bases short and J 3 bases short, with 15 bases between. This CDR3 has 15 amino acids. CDR1 and CDR2 (germline): SNHLY, FYNNEI. CDR3 sequence reads: CASSDRGRLNYEQYF. CDR3 nucleotides: TGTGCCAGCAGTGATCGGGGGAGGCTAAACTACGAGCAGTACTTC.

This clonotype was seen many times. This sequence joins TRBV4-3 and TRBJ1-1; D remains unclear. V gave up 1 base and J gave up 1 base, with 7 bases separating them. Germline V gene data show CDR1 as LGHNA and CDR2 as YSLEER. CDR3 size: 14 residues. DNA for the CDR3: TGCGCCAGCAGCCAAGGCCACGGGAACACTGAAGCTTTCTTT. It translates to CASSQGHGNTEAFF.

This clonotype was counted many times. The chain has TRBV5-6 and TRBJ1-2; unclear D gene. This CDR3 has 17 residues. V was clipped by 0 bases and J by 1 base, with 16 bases between them. From germline, CDR1 is SGHDT and CDR2 YYEEEE. CDR3 DNA: TGTGCCAGCAGCTTGGCCGGGGTGAGCCGACATAACTATGGCTACACCTTC. Protein sequence: CASSLAGVSRHNYGYTF. Full variable domain (remainder filled in from reference TRBV5-6 and TRBJ1-2): DAGVTQSPTHLIKTRGQQVTLRCSPKSGHDTVSWYQQALGQGPQFIFQYYEEEERQRGNFPDRFSGHQFPNYSSELNVNALLLGDSALYLCASSLAGVSRHNYGYTFGSGTRLTVV.

This clonotype has more than one count but fewer than ten. The rearrangement joins TRBV6-6 to TRBJ1-2, with D unclear. The CDR3 extends over 13 amino acids. Trimming stripped 2 bases from V and 8 bases from J, with 12 bases between. CDR1 and CDR2 (germline): MNHNY, SVGAGI (reference sequence). The CDR3 protein is CASSYATKGGYTF. For the CDR3, the DNA is TGTGCCAGCAGTTACGCGACGAAGGGCGGCTACACCTTC.

The chain couples TRBV27 to TRBJ1-5; D remains ambiguous. Trimming pared 3 bases from V and 3 bases from J, leaving 9 bases between. There are 14 residues in the CDR3. Germline V gives CDR1 MNHEY, CDR2 SMNVEV (reference sequence). CDR3 residues: CASSFSSPNQPQHF. The CDR3, as DNA: TGTGCCAGCAGTTTCAGCAGCCCCAATCAGCCCCAGCATTTT.

In this sample, this clonotype turned up many times. This rearrangement joins TRBV7-2 to TRBJ1-5, with D tentatively TRBD1 (5 bases). Germline V lookup: CDR1 SGHTA, CDR2 FQGNSA. The CDR3 totals 15 residues. Trimming cost V 2 bases and J 4 bases, with 12 bases left between them. DNA for the CDR3: TGTGCCAGCAGCTTAAGCCACCGGGGGAATCAGCCCCAGCATTTT. It translates to CASSLSHRGNQPQHF.

The genes are TRBV18 and TRBJ2-3; tentatively, D is TRBD2 (6 bases). The CDR3 runs 17 residues. Deletions cut 2 bases from V and 5 bases from J, with 20 bases between. CDR1 and CDR2 (germline): KGHSH, LQKENI. The CDR3 here is CASSPKATAGLGDTQYF. In DNA, the CDR3 is TGTGCCAGCTCACCAAAAGCAACGGCGGGGCTGGGAGATACGCAGTATTTT.

CDR3 bases: TGCGCCAGCAGCCAAGACGGGCAGCGCGAAGAGACCCAGTACTTC. It specifies CASSQDGQREETQYF. The chain joins TRBV4-3 to TRBJ2-5; no reliable D call. Trimming took off 0 bases at V and 3 bases at J, with 11 bases between the two ends. Germline CDR1 is LGHNA and CDR2 is YSLEER. The CDR3 extends over 15 amino acids.

This clonotype turned up a few times. CDR3 in amino acids: CATSPGTGGNQPQHF. In DNA form, the CDR3 reads TGTGCCACCAGCCCTGGGACAGGGGGCAATCAGCCCCAGCATTTT. This chain uses TRBV24-1 with TRBJ1-5; TRBD1 aligns across 10 bases. The V and J ends lost 7 bases and 2 bases, in that order; junction bases with no gene match: 4. Germline-derived CDR1 and CDR2 are KGHDR and SFDVKD. This CDR3 spans 15 amino acids.

This clonotype was observed a handful of times. CDR3: CSVGGGGSPLHF. For the CDR3, the DNA is TGCAGCGTGGGGGGAGGCGGTTCACCCCTCCACTTT. The V gene is TRBV29-1, the J gene TRBJ1-6, with D possibly TRBD1 on 5 matching bases. Trimming took off 6 bases at V and 9 bases at J, with 12 bases between the two ends. Germline V lookup: CDR1 SQVTM, CDR2 ANQGSEA. The CDR3 length is 12 residues.

This clonotype appeared many times. The chain is built from TRBV7-2 and TRBJ2-7, with TRBD2 identical over 9 bases. The germline V gene encodes CDR1 SGHTA and CDR2 FQGNSA. V was pared by 2 bases and J by 6 bases, with 14 bases of the junction left unmatched. This CDR3 has 17 amino acids. The CDR3 here is CASSLPSGRPLTGEQYF. DNA for the CDR3: TGTGCCAGCAGCTTACCCAGCGGGAGGCCCCTCACGGGCGAGCAGTACTTC.

This clonotype was counted at least ten times. The rearrangement joins TRBV11-2 to TRBJ1-1; D uncertain. Germline V lookup: CDR1 SGHAT, CDR2 FQNNGV. The V end lost 2 bases, the J end lost 0 bases, and 7 bases lay between the germline ends. This CDR3 spans 14 amino acids. The CDR3 sequence is CASSLFLMNTEAFF. CDR3 coding DNA: TGTGCCAGCAGCTTATTCCTTATGAACACTGAAGCTTTCTTT.